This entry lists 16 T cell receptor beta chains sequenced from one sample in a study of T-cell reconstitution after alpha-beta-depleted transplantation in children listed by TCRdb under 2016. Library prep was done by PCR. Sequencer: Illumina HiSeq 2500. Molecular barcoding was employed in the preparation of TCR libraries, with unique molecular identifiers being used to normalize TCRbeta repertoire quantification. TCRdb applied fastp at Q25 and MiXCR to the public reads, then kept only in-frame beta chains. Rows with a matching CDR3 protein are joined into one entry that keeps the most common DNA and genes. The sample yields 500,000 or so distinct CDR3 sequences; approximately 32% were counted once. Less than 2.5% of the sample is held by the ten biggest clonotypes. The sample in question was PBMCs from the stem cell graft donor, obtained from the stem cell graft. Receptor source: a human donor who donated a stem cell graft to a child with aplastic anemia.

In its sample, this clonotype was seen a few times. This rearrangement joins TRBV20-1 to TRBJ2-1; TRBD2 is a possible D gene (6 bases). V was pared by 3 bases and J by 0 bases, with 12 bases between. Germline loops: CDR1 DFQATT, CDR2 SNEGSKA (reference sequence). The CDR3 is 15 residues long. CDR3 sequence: CSARGGAISYNEQFF. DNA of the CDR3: TGCAGTGCTAGGGGAGGAGCGATCTCCTACAATGAGCAGTTCTTC.

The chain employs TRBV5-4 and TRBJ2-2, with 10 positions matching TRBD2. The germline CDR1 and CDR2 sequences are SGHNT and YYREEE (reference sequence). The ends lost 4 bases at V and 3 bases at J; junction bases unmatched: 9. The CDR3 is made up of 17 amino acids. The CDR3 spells CASSPGASGSYTGELFF. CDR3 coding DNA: TGTGCCAGCAGCCCGGGGGCTAGCGGGAGTTACACCGGGGAGCTGTTTTTT.

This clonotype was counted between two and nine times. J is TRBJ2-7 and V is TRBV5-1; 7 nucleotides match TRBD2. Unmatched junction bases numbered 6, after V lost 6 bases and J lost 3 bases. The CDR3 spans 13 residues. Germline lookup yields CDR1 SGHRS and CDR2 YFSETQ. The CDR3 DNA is TGCGCCAGCATGGGGAGGGAAAACTACGAGCAGTACTTC. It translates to CASMGRENYEQYF. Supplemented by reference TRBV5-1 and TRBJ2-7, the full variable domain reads KAGVTQTPRYLIKTRGQQVTLSCSPISGHRSVSWYQQTPGQGLQFLFEYFSETQRNKGNFPGRFSGRQFSNSRSEMNVSTLELGDSALYLCASMGRENYEQYFGPGTRLTVT.

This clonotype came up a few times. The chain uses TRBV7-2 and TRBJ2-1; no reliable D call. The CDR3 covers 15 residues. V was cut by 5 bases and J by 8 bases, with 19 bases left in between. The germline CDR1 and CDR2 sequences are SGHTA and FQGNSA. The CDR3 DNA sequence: TGTGCCAGCAGCCCCCCCCCGCTCTCTTTCGATGAGCAGTTCTTC. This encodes CASSPPPLSFDEQFF. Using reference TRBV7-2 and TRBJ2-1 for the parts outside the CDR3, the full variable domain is GAGVSQSPSNKVTEKGKDVELRCDPISGHTALYWYRQSLGQGLEFLIYFQGNSAPDKSGLPSDRFSAERTGGSVSTLTIQRTQQEDSAVYLCASSPPPLSFDEQFFGPGTRLTVL.

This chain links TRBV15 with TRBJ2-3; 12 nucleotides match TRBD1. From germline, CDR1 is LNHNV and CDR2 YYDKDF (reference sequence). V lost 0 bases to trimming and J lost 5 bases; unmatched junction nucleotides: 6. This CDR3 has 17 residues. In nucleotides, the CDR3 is TGTGCCACCAGCAGAGATCGGGGACAGGGGGCGAAAGATACGCAGTATTTT. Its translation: CATSRDRGQGAKDTQYF.

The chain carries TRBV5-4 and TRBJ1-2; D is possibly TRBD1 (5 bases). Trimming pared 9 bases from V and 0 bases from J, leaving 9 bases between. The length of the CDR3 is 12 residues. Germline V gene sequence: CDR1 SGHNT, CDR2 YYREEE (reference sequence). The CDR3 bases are TGTGCCACAGGGACGCCTAACTATGGCTACACCTTC. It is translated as CATGTPNYGYTF.

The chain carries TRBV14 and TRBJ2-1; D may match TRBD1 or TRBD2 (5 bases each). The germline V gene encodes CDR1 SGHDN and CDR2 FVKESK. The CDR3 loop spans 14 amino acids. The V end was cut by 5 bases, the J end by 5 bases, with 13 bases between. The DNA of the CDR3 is TGTGCCAGCAGCTATATCGGGGCCCACAATGAGCAGTTCTTC. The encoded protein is CASSYIGAHNEQFF.

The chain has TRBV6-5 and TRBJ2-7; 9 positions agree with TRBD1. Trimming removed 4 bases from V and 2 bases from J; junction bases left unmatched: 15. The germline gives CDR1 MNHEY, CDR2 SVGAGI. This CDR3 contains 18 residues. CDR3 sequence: CASSLRYMDRGYTYEQYF. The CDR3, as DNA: TGTGCCAGCAGTTTAAGATATATGGACAGGGGTTACACCTACGAGCAGTACTTC.

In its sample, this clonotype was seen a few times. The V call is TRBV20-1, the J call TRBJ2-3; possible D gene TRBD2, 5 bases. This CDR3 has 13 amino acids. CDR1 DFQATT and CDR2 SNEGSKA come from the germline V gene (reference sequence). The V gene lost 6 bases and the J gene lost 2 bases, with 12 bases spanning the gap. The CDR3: CSAMRVNTDTQYF. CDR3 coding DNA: TGCAGTGCCATGCGGGTAAACACAGATACGCAGTATTTT.

CDR3 protein: CASSSRKPSGRAILEQYV. CDR3 bases: TGTGCCAGCTCAAGTAGGAAGCCGAGCGGGAGGGCCATTCTCGAGCAGTACGTC. The V gene is TRBV18, the J gene TRBJ2-7, with 10 bases fitting TRBD2. Germline V CDR1 and CDR2: KGHSH, LQKENI. With V trimmed by 5 bases and J by 6 bases, 19 bases remained unmatched. This CDR3 region has 18 residues.

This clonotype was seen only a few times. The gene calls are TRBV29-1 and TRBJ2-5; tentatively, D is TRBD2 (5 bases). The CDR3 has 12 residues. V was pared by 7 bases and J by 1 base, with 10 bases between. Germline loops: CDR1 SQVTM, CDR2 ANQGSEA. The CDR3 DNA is TGCAGCGCCAACCGGGGCCAAGAGACCCAGTACTTC. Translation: CSANRGQETQYF.

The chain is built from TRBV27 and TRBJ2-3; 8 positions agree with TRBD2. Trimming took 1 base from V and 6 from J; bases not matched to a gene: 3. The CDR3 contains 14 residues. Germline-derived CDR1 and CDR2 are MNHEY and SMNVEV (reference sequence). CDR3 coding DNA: TGTGCCAGCAGTTTATGGGCTAGCGGGGATACGCAGTATTTT. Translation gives CASSLWASGDTQYF.

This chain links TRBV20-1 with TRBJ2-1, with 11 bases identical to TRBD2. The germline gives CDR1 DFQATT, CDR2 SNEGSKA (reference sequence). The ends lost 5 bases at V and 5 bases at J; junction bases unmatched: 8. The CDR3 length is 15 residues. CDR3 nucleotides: TGCAGTGCTTTAGCGGGAGGGCTCGTCCACAATGAGCAGTTCTTC. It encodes CSALAGGLVHNEQFF.

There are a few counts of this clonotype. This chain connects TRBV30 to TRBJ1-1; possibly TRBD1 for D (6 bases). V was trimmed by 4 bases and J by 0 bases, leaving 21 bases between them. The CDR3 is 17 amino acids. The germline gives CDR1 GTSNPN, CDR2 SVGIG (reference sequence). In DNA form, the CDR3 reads TGTGCCTGGACCGTTGGGGGGGGCGCAGACATGAACACTGAAGCTTTCTTT. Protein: CAWTVGGGADMNTEAFF. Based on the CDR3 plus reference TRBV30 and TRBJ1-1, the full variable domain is SQTIHQWPATLVQPVGSPLSLECTVEGTSNPNLYWYRQAAGRGLQLLFYSVGIGQISSEVPQNLSASRPQDRQFILSSKKLLLSDSGFYLCAWTVGGGADMNTEAFFGQGTRLTVV.

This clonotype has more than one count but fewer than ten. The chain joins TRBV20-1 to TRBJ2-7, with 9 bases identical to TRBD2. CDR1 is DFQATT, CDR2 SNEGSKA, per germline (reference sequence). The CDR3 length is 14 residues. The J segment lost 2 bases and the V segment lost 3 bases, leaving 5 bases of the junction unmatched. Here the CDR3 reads CSASLAGTPYEQYV. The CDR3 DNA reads TGCAGTGCTAGCCTAGCGGGGACCCCCTACGAGCAGTACGTC.

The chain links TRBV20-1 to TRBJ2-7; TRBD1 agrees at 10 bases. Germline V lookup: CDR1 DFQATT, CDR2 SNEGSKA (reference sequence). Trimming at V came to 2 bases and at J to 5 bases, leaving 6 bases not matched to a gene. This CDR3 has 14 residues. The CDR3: CSARPRTGGNEQYF. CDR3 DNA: TGCAGTGCTAGACCCAGGACAGGGGGGAACGAGCAGTACTTC.